The sequence of this TCR beta chain was determined in a study of blood T cell repertoires in COVID-19. At the level of the study: Some COVID-19 samples were acute and others convalescent; all came from the United States, Italy and Spain. PBMCs, B-cell-depleted T cells, or T cells were the source of the cDNA or gDNA that made up the material.

V lost 4 bases and J 3 bases, leaving 13 bases between the germline ends. Germline V gene lookup returns CDR1 SEHNR and CDR2 FQNEAQ (reference sequence). The CDR3 has 14 amino acids. Under the authors' procedure: Reference gene primer amplification yielded estimated nucleated cell counts. Generated by immunoSEQ multiplex PCR, the TCRdb table keeps only in-frame clones and is missing some. V and J calls and clone size are given by that table; D and trimming were obtained from the DNA. The table lists 150,000 to 200,000 clones, around 90% of them singletons. The sequencing input was peripheral blood. The source of this sequence is a man aged 50 or older with acute or convalescent COVID-19. The chain joins TRBV7-9 to TRBJ2-7; D not resolved. CDR3 nucleotides: TGTGCCAGCAGCTCAATTCGTCCCGGCTACGAGCAGTACTTC. Translation: CASSSIRPGYEQYF.